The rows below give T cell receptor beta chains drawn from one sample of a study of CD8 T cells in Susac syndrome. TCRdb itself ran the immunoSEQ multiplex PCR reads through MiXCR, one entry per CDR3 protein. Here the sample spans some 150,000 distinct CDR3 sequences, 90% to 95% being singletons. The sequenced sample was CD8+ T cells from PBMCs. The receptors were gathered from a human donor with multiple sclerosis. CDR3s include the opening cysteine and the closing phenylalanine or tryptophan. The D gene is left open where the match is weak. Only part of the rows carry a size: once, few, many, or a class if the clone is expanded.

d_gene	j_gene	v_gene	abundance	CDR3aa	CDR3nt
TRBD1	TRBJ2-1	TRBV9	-	CASSVTGNSYNEQFF	TGTGCCAGCAGCGTGACAGGGAATTCCTACAATGAGCAGTTCTTC
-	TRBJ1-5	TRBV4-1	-	CASSRHIDNQPQHF	TGCGCCAGCAGCCGGCACATTGACAATCAGCCCCAGCATTTT
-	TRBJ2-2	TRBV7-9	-	CASSEDRGSNTGELFF	TGTGCCAGCAGCGAAGACAGAGGATCGAACACCGGGGAGCTGTTTTTT
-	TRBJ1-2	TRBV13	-	CASRLRRDYGYTF	TGTGCCAGCAGATTACGACGGGACTATGGCTACACCTTC
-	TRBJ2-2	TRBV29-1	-	CSVNRVNTGELFF	TGCAGCGTCAACAGGGTCAACACCGGGGAGCTGTTTTTT
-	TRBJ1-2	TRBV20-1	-	CSHRASDPNYGYTF	TGCAGCCACAGGGCCTCAGATCCAAACTATGGCTACACCTTC
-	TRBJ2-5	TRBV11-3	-	CASSLVDSSMRTQYF	TGTGCCAGCAGCTTAGTGGACAGTTCGATGAGGACCCAGTACTTC
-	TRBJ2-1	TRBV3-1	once	CASSQVRHEQFF	TGTGCCAGCAGCCAAGTTAGGCATGAGCAGTTCTTC
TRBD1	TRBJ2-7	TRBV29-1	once	CSVDVYGTGLYEQYF	TGCAGCGTTGATGTTTACGGGACAGGGCTCTACGAGCAGTACTTC
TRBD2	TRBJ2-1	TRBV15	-	CATSTTELAESYNEQFF	TGTGCCACCAGCACGACTGAACTAGCGGAGTCCTACAATGAGCAGTTCTTC
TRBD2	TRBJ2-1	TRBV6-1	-	CASKGGGDYNEQFF	TGTGCCAGCAAGGGCGGGGGGGACTACAATGAGCAGTTCTTC
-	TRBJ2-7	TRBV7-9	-	CASSPGGPPYEQYF	TGTGCCAGCAGCCCCGGGGGACCGCCCTACGAGCAGTACTTC
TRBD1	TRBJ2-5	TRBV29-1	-	CSVEKTGKEETQYF	TGCAGCGTTGAAAAGACAGGGAAAGAAGAGACCCAGTACTTC
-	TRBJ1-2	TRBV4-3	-	CASSQGIKGRPYGYTF	TGCGCCAGCAGCCAAGGCATAAAGGGCAGGCCCTATGGCTACACCTTC
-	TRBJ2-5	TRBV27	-	CASSRRNRVLQLQETQYF	TGTGCCAGCAGTCGTCGTAACAGGGTCTTGCAACTTCAAGAGACCCAGTACTTC
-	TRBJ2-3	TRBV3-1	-	CASSQVNPAPGADTQYF	TGTGCCAGCAGCCAAGTGAATCCCGCCCCTGGGGCAGATACGCAGTATTTT
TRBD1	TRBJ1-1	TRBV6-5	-	CASSYSGQGTEAFF	TGTGCCAGCAGTTACTCGGGACAGGGGACTGAAGCTTTCTTT
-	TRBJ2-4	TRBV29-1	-	CSVVNRNIQYF	TGCAGCGTGGTAAACAGAAACATTCAGTACTTC
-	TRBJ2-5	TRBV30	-	CAWSVWNGATSGAETQYF	TGTGCCTGGAGTGTATGGAACGGAGCAACTTCGGGAGCGGAGACCCAGTACTTC
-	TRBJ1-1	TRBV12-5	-	CASGPGRRTAEAFF	TGTGCTAGTGGGCCTGGGCGTCGGACAGCAGAAGCTTTCTTT
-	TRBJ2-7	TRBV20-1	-	CSARDPDILYEQYF	TGCAGTGCTAGAGATCCAGACATCCTCTACGAGCAGTACTTC
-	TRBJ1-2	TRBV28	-	CASSPTRDVGYTF	TGTGCCAGCAGTCCGACACGGGATGTTGGCTACACCTTC
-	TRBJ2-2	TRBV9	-	CASSGRRSGELFF	TGTGCCAGCAGCGGAAGGAGGTCCGGGGAGCTGTTTTTT
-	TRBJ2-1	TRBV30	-	CAWTEANEQFF	TGTGCCTGGACGGAGGCCAATGAGCAGTTCTTC
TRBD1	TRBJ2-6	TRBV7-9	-	CASSTRDRESGANVLTF	TGTGCCAGCAGCACCCGGGACAGGGAGAGCGGGGCCAACGTCCTGACTTTC
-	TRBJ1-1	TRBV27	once	CASSWGPNAEAFF	TGTGCCAGCAGTTGGGGCCCTAACGCTGAAGCTTTCTTT
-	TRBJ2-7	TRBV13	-	CASSKDSYEQYF	TGTGCCAGCAGTAAGGACAGCTACGAGCAGTACTTC
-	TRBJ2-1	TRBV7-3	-	CASSLPTSGSYNEQFF	TGTGCCAGCAGCCTACCAACTTCGGGCTCCTACAATGAGCAGTTCTTC
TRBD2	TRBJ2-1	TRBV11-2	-	CASSFPGLAEARYNEQFF	TGTGCCAGCAGCTTCCCTGGACTAGCGGAGGCCAGGTACAATGAGCAGTTCTTC
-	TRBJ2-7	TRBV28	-	CASSRTILYEQYF	TGTGCCAGCAGTCGGACGATCCTCTACGAGCAGTACTTC
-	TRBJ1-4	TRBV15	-	CATSPDTNDEKLFF	TGTGCCACCAGCCCGGACACGAACGATGAAAAACTGTTTTTT
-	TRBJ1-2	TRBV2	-	CASSGRQEKVDGYTF	TGTGCCAGCAGCGGTAGACAGGAAAAGGTGGATGGCTACACCTTC
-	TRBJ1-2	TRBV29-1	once	CSVVEDTGYGYTF	TGCAGCGTGGTAGAAGATACAGGCTATGGCTACACCTTC
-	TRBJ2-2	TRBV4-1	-	CASSQVGATADTGELFF	TGCGCCAGCAGCCAAGTCGGGGCTACCGCGGACACCGGGGAGCTGTTTTTT
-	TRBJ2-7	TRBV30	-	CAWSPGLNYEQYF	TGTGCCTGGAGTCCCGGACTTAACTACGAGCAGTACTTC
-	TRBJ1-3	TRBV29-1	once	CSVDAGTGNTIYF	TGCAGCGTTGATGCGGGGACTGGAAACACCATATATTTT
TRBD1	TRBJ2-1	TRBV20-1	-	CSAPTGGALDEQFF	TGCAGTGCACCGACAGGGGGCGCCTTAGATGAGCAGTTCTTC
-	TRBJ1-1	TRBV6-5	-	CASSYSMDDTEAFF	TGTGCCAGCAGTTACTCGATGGACGACACTGAAGCTTTCTTT
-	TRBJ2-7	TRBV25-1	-	CASRDGHSYEQYF	TGTGCCAGCCGGGACGGACACTCCTACGAGCAGTACTTC
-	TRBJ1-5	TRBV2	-	CASSDGRDNQPQHF	TGTGCCAGCAGTGACGGTCGGGATAATCAGCCCCAGCATTTT
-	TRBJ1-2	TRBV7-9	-	CASSGGAVGNYGYTF	TGTGCCAGCAGCGGAGGGGCAGTCGGTAACTATGGCTACACCTTC
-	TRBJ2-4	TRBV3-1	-	CASSGGPKNIQYF	TGTGCCAGCAGCGGAGGGCCAAAAAACATTCAGTACTTC
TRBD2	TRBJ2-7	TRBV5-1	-	CASSVTSGSYEQYF	TGCGCCAGCAGCGTGACTAGCGGCTCCTACGAGCAGTACTTC
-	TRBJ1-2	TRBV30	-	CAWDQSQGPTGYTF	TGTGCCTGGGACCAGTCGCAGGGGCCAACGGGCTACACCTTC